A single T cell receptor beta chain is shown here with its context. The assay was immunoSEQ multiplex PCR, and TCRdb's table has in-frame clones only and misses some. The table includes tens of thousands of clones, about 90% detected once. Germline-derived CDR1 and CDR2 are SGHTA and FQGNSA. V lost 5 bases, J lost 0 bases, and 12 bases lay in between. This CDR3 is 15 amino acids long. The data derive from a study of control samples from healthy donors and cancer patients. The sequencing input was PBMCs. V gene TRBV7-2 combines with J gene TRBJ2-3, with D possibly called TRBD1 or TRBD2 (5 bases each). The source of this sequence is a woman aged 45-59 years with head and neck cancer. CDR3 DNA: TGTGCCAGCAGCCGGGGACGCCCTAGCACAGATACGCAGTATTTT. This codes for CASSRGRPSTDTQYF.